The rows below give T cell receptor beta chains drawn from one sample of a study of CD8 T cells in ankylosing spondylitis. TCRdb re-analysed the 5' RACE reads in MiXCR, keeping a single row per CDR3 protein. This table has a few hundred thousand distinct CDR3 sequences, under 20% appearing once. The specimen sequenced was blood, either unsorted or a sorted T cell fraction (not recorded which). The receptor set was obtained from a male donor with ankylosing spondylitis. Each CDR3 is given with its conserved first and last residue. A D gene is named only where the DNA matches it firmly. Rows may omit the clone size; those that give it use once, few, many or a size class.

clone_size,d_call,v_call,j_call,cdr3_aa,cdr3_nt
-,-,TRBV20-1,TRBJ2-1,CSARQGHVNEQFF,TGCAGTGCTAGACAGGGACATGTCAACGAGCAGTTCTTC
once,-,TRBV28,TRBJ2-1,CASTSPGQPYNEQFF,TGTGCCAGCACTTCTCCGGGACAACCTTACAATGAGCAGTTCTTC
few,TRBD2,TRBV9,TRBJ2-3,CASSASGERPDTQYF,TGTGCCAGCAGCGCTAGCGGGGAAAGACCAGATACGCAGTATTTT
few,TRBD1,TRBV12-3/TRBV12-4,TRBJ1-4,CASSLAGQVNEKLFF,TGTGCCAGCAGTCTCGCGGGACAGGTTAATGAAAAACTGTTTTTT
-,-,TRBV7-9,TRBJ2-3,CASRPNSGGADTQYF,TGTGCCAGCAGACCAAACTCTGGCGGGGCAGATACGCAGTATTTT
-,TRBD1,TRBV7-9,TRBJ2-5,CASSYEGAYQETQYF,TGTGCCAGCAGCTACGAGGGGGCCTACCAAGAGACCCAGTACTTC
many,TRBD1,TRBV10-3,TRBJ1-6,CAISEGTGKNSPLHF,TGTGCCATCAGTGAGGGGACAGGGAAGAATTCACCCCTCCACTTT
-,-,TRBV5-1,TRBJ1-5,CASSLRIGQVSNQPQHF,TGCGCCAGCAGCCTGCGGATAGGGCAGGTGAGCAATCAGCCCCAGCATTTT
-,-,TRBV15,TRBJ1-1,CATSRDRVSVEAFF,TGTGCCACCAGCAGAGATAGGGTATCCGTTGAAGCTTTCTTT
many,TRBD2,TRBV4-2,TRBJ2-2,CASSQDQGLVELFF,TGTGCCAGCAGCCAAGATCAGGGACTAGTGGAGCTGTTTTTT
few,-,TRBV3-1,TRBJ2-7,CASSHLGTFLNF,TGTGCCAGCAGCCACCTCGGGACTTTTCTCAACTTC
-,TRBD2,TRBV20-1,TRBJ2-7,CSAHKTGLAYEQYF,TGCAGTGCCCATAAGACCGGACTAGCCTACGAGCAGTACTTC
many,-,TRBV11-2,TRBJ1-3,CASSLFISRAGAGNTIYF,TGTGCCAGCAGCTTATTCATCTCTAGGGCAGGCGCTGGAAACACCATATATTTT
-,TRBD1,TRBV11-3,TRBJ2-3,CASSQQGAGADTQYF,TGTGCCAGCAGCCAGCAGGGGGCTGGGGCAGATACGCAGTATTTT
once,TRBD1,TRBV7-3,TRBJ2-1,CASSPQGFSYNEQFF,TGTGCCAGCAGCCCACAGGGGTTTTCCTACAATGAGCAGTTCTTC
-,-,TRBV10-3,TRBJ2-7,CAISGRDRTSYEQYF,TGTGCCATCAGTGGACGAGACAGGACCTCCTACGAGCAGTACTTC
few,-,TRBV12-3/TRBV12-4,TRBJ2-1,CASSSPGLALSYNEQFF,TGTGCCAGCAGTTCCCCCGGACTCGCTCTCTCCTACAATGAGCAGTTCTTC
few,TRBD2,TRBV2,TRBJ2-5,CASSENSGSFETQYF,TGTGCCAGCAGTGAAAATAGCGGGAGCTTCGAGACCCAGTACTTC
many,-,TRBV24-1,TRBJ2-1,CATSDPPRNEQFF,TGTGCCACCAGTGATCCCCCGCGGAATGAGCAGTTCTTC
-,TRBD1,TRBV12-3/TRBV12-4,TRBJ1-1,CASSTGTGVVGTEAFF,TGTGCCAGCAGTACCGGGACAGGGGTTGTGGGCACTGAAGCTTTCTTT
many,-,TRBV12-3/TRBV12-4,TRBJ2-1,CASTGGFYNEQFF,TGTGCCAGCACGGGCGGCTTCTACAATGAGCAGTTCTTC
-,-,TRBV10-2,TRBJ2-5,CASSVRARGGETQYF,TGCGCCAGCAGTGTAAGGGCCAGGGGGGGAGAGACCCAGTACTTC
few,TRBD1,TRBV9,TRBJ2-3,CASSVTTGGKTDTQYF,TGTGCCAGCAGCGTGACCACAGGGGGTAAAACAGATACGCAGTATTTT
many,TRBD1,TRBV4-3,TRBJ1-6,CASSQGGTGGPYNSPLHF,TGCGCCAGCAGCCAAGGTGGGACAGGGGGACCCTATAATTCACCCCTCCACTTT
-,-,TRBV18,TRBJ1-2,CASSPSTDPNYGYTF,TGTGCCAGCTCACCATCGACAGATCCTAACTATGGCTACACCTTC
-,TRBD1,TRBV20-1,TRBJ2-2,CSARPGQHTGELFF,TGCAGTGCGAGACCGGGACAGCACACCGGGGAGCTGTTTTTT
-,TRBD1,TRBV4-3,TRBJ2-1,CASSMDRGNYNEQFF,TGCGCCAGCAGCATGGACAGGGGGAACTACAATGAGCAGTTCTTC
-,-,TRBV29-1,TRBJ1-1,CSALGAQGEAFF,TGCAGCGCCCTTGGGGCGCAGGGTGAAGCTTTCTTT
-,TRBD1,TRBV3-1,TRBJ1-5,CASSQGFTGDNQPQHF,TGTGCCAGCAGCCAAGGGTTTACAGGGGACAATCAGCCCCAGCATTTT
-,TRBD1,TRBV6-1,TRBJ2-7,CASRSPGQGYEQYF,TGTGCCAGCAGGTCCCCCGGACAGGGCTACGAGCAGTACTTC
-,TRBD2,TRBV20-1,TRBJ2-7,CSASRLAGAYEQYF,TGCAGTGCTAGCCGACTAGCGGGGGCCTACGAGCAGTACTTC
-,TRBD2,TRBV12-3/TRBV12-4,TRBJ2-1,CASSLRLAGSSYNEQFF,TGTGCCAGCAGTTTAAGGCTAGCGGGAAGCTCCTACAATGAGCAGTTCTTC